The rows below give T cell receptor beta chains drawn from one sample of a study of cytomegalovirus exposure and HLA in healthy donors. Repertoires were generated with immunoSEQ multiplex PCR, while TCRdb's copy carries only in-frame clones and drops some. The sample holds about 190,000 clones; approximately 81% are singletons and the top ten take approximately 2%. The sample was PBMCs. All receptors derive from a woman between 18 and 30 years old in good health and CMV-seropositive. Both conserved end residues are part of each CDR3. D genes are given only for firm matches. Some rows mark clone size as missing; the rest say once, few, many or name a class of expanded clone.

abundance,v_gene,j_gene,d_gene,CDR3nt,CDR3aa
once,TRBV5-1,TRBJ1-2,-,TGCGCCAGCAGCTTGACGGGGGGCGATGGCTACACCTTC,CASSLTGGDGYTF
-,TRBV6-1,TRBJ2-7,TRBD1,TGTGCCAGCAGTGGACAGGGGGCGGGCGAGCAGTACTTC,CASSGQGAGEQYF
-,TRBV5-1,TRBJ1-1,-,TGCGCCAGCAGCTTGGACGAGGGCCGGAACACTGAAGCTTTCTTT,CASSLDEGRNTEAFF
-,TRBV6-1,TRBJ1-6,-,TGTGCCAGCAGTGAAGCCCCAGGCGGGACGGCGGGCTCACCCCTCCACTTT,CASSEAPGGTAGSPLHF
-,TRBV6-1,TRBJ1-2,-,TGTGCCAGCAGTGAAGGGAGAGGCTACACCTTC,CASSEGRGYTF
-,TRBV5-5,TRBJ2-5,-,TGTGCCAGCAGCTTGGGGCCTCAAGAGACCCAGTACTTC,CASSLGPQETQYF
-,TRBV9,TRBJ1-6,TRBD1,TGTGCCAGCAGTCTACAGGGGAAGGAATCACCCCTCCACTTT,CASSLQGKESPLHF
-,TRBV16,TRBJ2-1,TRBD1,TGTGCCAGCAGCCAGTACCACAGGGGGCCAAGCAATGAGCAGTTCTTC,CASSQYHRGPSNEQFF
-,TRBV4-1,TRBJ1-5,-,TGCGCCAGCAGCCAAGGTCCTAGTGGGGGGATCAATCAGCCCCAGCATTTT,CASSQGPSGGINQPQHF
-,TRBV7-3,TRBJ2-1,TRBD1,TGTGCCAGCAGCTCCGGACAGGGACAGTTCTTC,CASSSGQGQFF
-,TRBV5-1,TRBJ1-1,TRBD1,TGCGCCAGCAGCTCCTACAGGGGGAAAGCTTTCTTT,CASSSYRGKAFF
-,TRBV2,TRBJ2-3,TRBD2,TGTGCCAGCAGTGACTCTTCTAGCGGGGGAACCCCCACAGATACGCAGTATTTT,CASSDSSSGGTPTDTQYF
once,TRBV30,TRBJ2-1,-,TGTGCCTGGAGTCCTACAGGTTACAATGAGCAGTTCTTC,CAWSPTGYNEQFF
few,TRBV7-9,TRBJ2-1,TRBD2,TGTGCCAGCACCGGGGGGGGGCGCGGCGATGAGCAGTTCTTC,CASTGGGRGDEQFF
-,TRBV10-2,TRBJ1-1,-,TGCGCCACACACTTAGACTGGGGGGGGGAGGCGAACACTGAAGCTTTCTTT,CATHLDWGGEANTEAFF
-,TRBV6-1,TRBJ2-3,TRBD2,TGTGCCAGCAGTGAAGGGACTAGCGGGGCAGATACGCAGTATTTT,CASSEGTSGADTQYF
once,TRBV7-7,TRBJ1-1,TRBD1,TGTGCCAGCAGCTCTCGACAGGGGGAAAACACTGAAGCTTTCTTT,CASSSRQGENTEAFF
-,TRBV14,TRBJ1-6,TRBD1,TGTGCCAGCAGCCAGATAGACAGGGATAATTCACCCCTCCACTTT,CASSQIDRDNSPLHF
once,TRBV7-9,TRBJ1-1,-,TGTGCCAGCAGCCCCTATAGGGGGGGGGAAACTGAAGCTTTCTTT,CASSPYRGGETEAFF
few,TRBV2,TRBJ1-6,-,TGTGCCGGGGGGAGCTCCTATAATTCACCCCTCCACTTT,CAGGSSYNSPLHF
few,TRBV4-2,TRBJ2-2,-,TGTGCCAGCAGCCAAGGGGACTTACACACCGGGGAGCTGTTTTTT,CASSQGDLHTGELFF
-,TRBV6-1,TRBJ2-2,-,TGTGCCAGCTCAGAGGGGGGGCGGGGCACCGGGGAGCTGTTTTTT,CASSEGGRGTGELFF
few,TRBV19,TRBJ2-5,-,TGTGCCAGTAGCGGGGGGCCGGGGGAGACCCAGTACTTC,CASSGGPGETQYF
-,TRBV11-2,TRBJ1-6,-,TGCGCCAGCAGCCCCCGGGGAGGGAATAATTCACCCCTCCACTTT,CASSPRGGNNSPLHF
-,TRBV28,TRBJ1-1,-,TGTGCCAGCTACGACTTGGCGGGGAACACTGAAGCTTTCTTT,CASYDLAGNTEAFF
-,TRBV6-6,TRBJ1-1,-,TGTGCCAGCAGTTCACAGGTTCAGAACACTGAAGCTTTCTTT,CASSSQVQNTEAFF
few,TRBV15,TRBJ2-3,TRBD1,TGTGCCACCAGCAGAGACCGGACAGGGTGGGATACGCAGTATTTT,CATSRDRTGWDTQYF
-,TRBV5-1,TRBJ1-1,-,TGCGCCAGCAGCTTGAGAGGGGGCACTGAAGCTTTCTTT,CASSLRGGTEAFF
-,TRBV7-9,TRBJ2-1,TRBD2,TGTGCCAGCAGCACCCTTCCCGGGACTAAAGGTTGGGCTGAGCAGTTCTTC,CASSTLPGTKGWAEQFF
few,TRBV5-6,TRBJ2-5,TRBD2,TGTGCCAGCAGCCAACTAGCGGGGGGGGGAGAGACCCAGTACTTC,CASSQLAGGGETQYF
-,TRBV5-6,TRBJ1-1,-,TGTGCCAGCAGCTTGTACGGGGGAACGAACACTGAAGCTTTCTTT,CASSLYGGTNTEAFF
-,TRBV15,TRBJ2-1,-,TGTGCCACCGGGGGTGGGGAGGGGGCCTACAATGAGCAGTTCTTC,CATGGGEGAYNEQFF
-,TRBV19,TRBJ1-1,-,TGTGCCAGTAGTATAGGACGGGGGAGCGCTGAAGCTTTCTTT,CASSIGRGSAEAFF
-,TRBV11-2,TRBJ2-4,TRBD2,TGTGCCAGCAGCCGATCCCCCAGCGGGGGGATAGCCAAAAACATTCAGTACTTC,CASSRSPSGGIAKNIQYF
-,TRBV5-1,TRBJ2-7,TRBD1,TGCGCCAGCAGCCTACAGGGGGCGGCGTACGAGCAGTACTTC,CASSLQGAAYEQYF
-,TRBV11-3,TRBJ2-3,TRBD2,TGTGCCAGCAGCTTAGGTCTAGCGGGGGGATATACGCAGTATTTT,CASSLGLAGGYTQYF
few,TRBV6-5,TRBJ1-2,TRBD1,TGTGCCAGCAGAGGACAGGGCCATGGCTACACCTTC,CASRGQGHGYTF
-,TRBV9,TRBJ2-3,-,TGTGCCAGCAGCGTAGGTCAGGGCTACGCGGATACGCAGTATTTT,CASSVGQGYADTQYF